Below are 13 T cell receptor beta chains sequenced from a single sample in a study of T cell responses to AZD1222 COVID-19 vaccine. This table comes from immunoSEQ multiplex PCR, and its TCRdb copy is limited to in-frame clones, with some not included. There are about 120,000 clones in the sample; roughly nine tenths occur only once, and under 3.5% lies in the top ten. The sequencing used peripheral blood, collected on day 0 of AZD1222 vaccination. The receptors stem from an adult in good health.

V and J are TRBV11-2 and TRBJ2-3; D may be TRBD2 (6 bases). This CDR3 region has 16 residues. V shed 5 bases and J shed 6 bases, with 21 bases lying between them. The germline gives CDR1 SGHAT, CDR2 FQNNGV. This CDR3 reads CASSRDRQRVWDTQYF. The CDR3 region has the DNA TGTGCCAGCAGCCGCGATAGACAGCGGGTTTGGGATACGCAGTATTTT.

The V and J genes are TRBV2 and TRBJ2-2, with D perhaps TRBD1 (6 bases). The CDR3 is 16 amino acids. From germline, CDR1 is SNHLY and CDR2 FYNNEI. Trimming removed 2 bases from V and 7 bases from J, with 17 bases in between. CDR3 protein: CASSELYRALGGELFF. CDR3 coding DNA: TGTGCCAGCAGTGAACTGTACAGGGCCCTTGGCGGGGAGCTGTTTTTT.

The CDR3 protein is CASTPNGNTIYF. DNA of the CDR3: TGTGCCAGCACCCCGAATGGGAACACCATATATTTT. The V call is TRBV6-5, the J call TRBJ1-3; D remains unclear. CDR1 MNHEY and CDR2 SVGAGI come from the germline V gene. There are 12 residues in the CDR3. V was trimmed by 7 bases and J by 7 bases, leaving 11 bases between them.

The rearrangement links TRBV7-8 to TRBJ2-2; TRBD2 matches at 11 bases. This CDR3 contains 15 residues. Germline V gene data show CDR1 as SGHVS and CDR2 as FQNEAQ. V dropped 4 bases and J dropped 6; count of bases not matched to a gene: 4. CDR3: CASSSVAGGAGELFF. The CDR3 nucleotides read TGTGCCAGCAGCTCCGTAGCGGGAGGGGCCGGGGAGCTGTTTTTT.

The V call is TRBV19, the J call TRBJ2-7; 9 nucleotides match TRBD1. The CDR3 runs 14 residues. Germline CDR1 and CDR2: LNHDA and SQIVND (reference sequence). V was clipped by 4 bases and J by 4 bases; unmatched bases: 5. CDR3 bases: TGTGCCAGTAGTAACACAGGGGGCCGGTACGAGCAGTACTTC. The encoded protein is CASSNTGGRYEQYF.

The chain joins TRBV3-1 (or the pseudogene TRBV3-2) to TRBJ2-5; 10 bases fit TRBD2. The CDR3 length is 15 residues. The germline gives CDR1 LGHDT, CDR2 YNNKEL (reference sequence). J gave up 4 bases and V 4 bases, and 6 bases lay outside the gene matches. Here the CDR3 DNA reads TGTGCCAGCAGCCCCACTAGCGGGAACCCAGAGACCCAGTACTTC. Its translation is CASSPTSGNPETQYF.

This rearrangement joins TRBV4-3 to TRBJ2-6; 8 bases match TRBD1. V gave up 0 bases and J gave up 2 bases; unmatched junction bases: 12. The CDR3 contains 20 residues. Germline CDR1 and CDR2: LGHNA and YSLEER. The CDR3 reads CASSQDARDRYLAGANVLTF. DNA of the CDR3: TGCGCCAGCAGCCAAGACGCCCGGGACAGGTATCTCGCTGGGGCCAACGTCCTGACTTTC.

This clone was observed a few times. The chain uses TRBV11-3 and TRBJ2-2; 7 bases are shared with TRBD1. The CDR3 extends over 15 amino acids. Germline CDR1 and CDR2: SGHNT and YENEEA. V dropped 5 bases and J dropped 2; count of bases not matched to a gene: 5. Here the CDR3 DNA reads TGTGCCAGCAGCCCTCACAGGGGTAACACCGGGGAGCTGTTTTTT. Encoded protein: CASSPHRGNTGELFF.

The chain recombines TRBV6-6 with TRBJ1-1; unclear D gene. V lost 7 bases to trimming and J lost 5 bases, with 11 bases between them. Germline CDR1 MNHNY, CDR2 SVGAGI (reference sequence). The CDR3 is 12 residues long. As DNA, the CDR3 is TGTGCCAGCAAAGGAGGTGGGACTGAAGCTTTCTTT. This translates into CASKGGGTEAFF.

V gene TRBV7-9 combines with J gene TRBJ1-4; TRBD1 aligns across 9 bases. Germline assignment: CDR1 SEHNR and CDR2 FQNEAQ (reference sequence). The V and J ends lost 6 bases and 1 base, in that order; junction bases with no gene match: 6. The CDR3 extends over 16 amino acids. The CDR3 DNA follows: TGTGCCAGCAGGCCCGGGACAGGGTTAACTAATGAAAAACTGTTTTTT. Encoded protein: CASRPGTGLTNEKLFF.

This clone was recorded only once. The V gene is TRBV10-3, the J gene TRBJ1-4; D remains unclear. The germline V and J ends were trimmed by 4 bases and 2 bases, with 5 bases remaining between them. Germline V gene data show CDR1 as ENHRY and CDR2 as SYGVKD. This CDR3 comprises 13 residues. The CDR3 loop is CAISGRTNEKLFF. The CDR3 nucleotides read TGTGCCATCAGTGGACGGACTAATGAAAAACTGTTTTTT.

V is TRBV15 and J is TRBJ1-2, with D possibly being TRBD1 (5 bases). This CDR3 is 13 amino acids long. In germline, CDR1 is LNHNV, CDR2 YYDKDF (reference sequence). Trimming cost V 5 bases and J 3 bases, with 10 bases left between them. Here the CDR3 reads CATSGTSHYGYTF. Here the CDR3 DNA reads TGTGCCACCAGCGGGACCTCTCACTATGGCTACACCTTC.

The chain joins TRBV28 to TRBJ1-4; D is uncertain. Germline values: CDR1 MDHEN, CDR2 SYDVKM. Trimming left V 1 base short and J 4 bases short, with 10 bases between. The CDR3 totals 15 residues. The CDR3: CASSLYPAYNEKLFF. The CDR3 region has the DNA TGTGCCAGCAGTTTATACCCGGCCTATAATGAAAAACTGTTTTTT.